These T cell receptor beta chains were read from a single sample in a study of shared clonotypes between healthy human individuals. Generated by immunoSEQ multiplex PCR, the TCRdb table keeps only in-frame clones and is missing some. The sample includes about 660,000 clones, under 80% of them seen just once. Sequenced material: memory CD4+ T cells sorted from blood. The receptors were gathered from a woman aged 30 to 39 in good health. CDR3s include the opening cysteine and the closing phenylalanine or tryptophan. The D gene is left open where the match is weak. Clone size is not always given. Where it is, it says once, few, many or a class for expanded clones.

clone_size: .
v_call: TRBV5-6
j_call: TRBJ1-5
d_call: .
cdr3_aa: CASSFRPDGNQPQHF
cdr3_nt: TGTGCCAGCAGCTTCCGGCCAGACGGCAATCAGCCCCAGCATTTT

clone_size: .
v_call: TRBV6-1
j_call: TRBJ2-4
d_call: TRBD1
cdr3_aa: CASSERTGGKNIQYF
cdr3_nt: TGTGCCAGCAGTGAGAGGACAGGGGGCAAAAACATTCAGTACTTC

clone_size: .
v_call: TRBV11-2
j_call: TRBJ2-7
d_call: .
cdr3_aa: CASSLGLGGSSYEQYF
cdr3_nt: TGTGCCAGCAGCCTAGGACTGGGGGGATCCTCCTACGAGCAGTACTTC

clone_size: .
v_call: TRBV14
j_call: TRBJ2-5
d_call: .
cdr3_aa: CASSQVGTQYF
cdr3_nt: TGTGCCAGCAGCCAAGTTGGGACCCAGTACTTC

clone_size: .
v_call: TRBV5-1
j_call: TRBJ2-7
d_call: TRBD1
cdr3_aa: CASSWDRIYEQYF
cdr3_nt: TGCGCCAGCAGCTGGGACAGGATCTACGAGCAGTACTTC

clone_size: .
v_call: TRBV7-2
j_call: TRBJ2-2
d_call: .
cdr3_aa: CASSRGGGTGELFF
cdr3_nt: TGTGCCAGCAGCAGGGGGGGTGGCACCGGGGAGCTGTTTTTT

clone_size: .
v_call: TRBV28
j_call: TRBJ2-7
d_call: .
cdr3_aa: CASSSGTQVYEQYF
cdr3_nt: TGTGCCAGCAGTTCAGGGACACAAGTCTACGAGCAGTACTTC

clone_size: .
v_call: TRBV6-1
j_call: TRBJ1-5
d_call: TRBD1
cdr3_aa: CASSVNDREGVVPQHF
cdr3_nt: TGTGCCAGCAGTGTTAATGACAGGGAGGGAGTAGTGCCCCAGCATTTT

clone_size: .
v_call: TRBV2
j_call: TRBJ1-6
d_call: TRBD1
cdr3_aa: CASARTGDSPLHF
cdr3_nt: TGTGCCAGCGCACGGACAGGAGATTCACCCCTCCACTTT

clone_size: few
v_call: TRBV7-2
j_call: TRBJ2-1
d_call: .
cdr3_aa: CASSKRTAISSYNEQFF
cdr3_nt: TGTGCCAGCAGCAAAAGAACCGCGATTAGCTCCTACAATGAGCAGTTCTTC

clone_size: .
v_call: TRBV19
j_call: TRBJ2-1
d_call: .
cdr3_aa: CASADRSGNLYFF
cdr3_nt: TGTGCCAGTGCGGATCGGAGTGGCAATTTGTATTTCTTC

clone_size: .
v_call: TRBV6-1
j_call: TRBJ2-7
d_call: TRBD1
cdr3_aa: CASSEWDSPAYEQYF
cdr3_nt: TGTGCCAGCAGTGAGTGGGACAGTCCGGCCTACGAGCAGTACTTC

clone_size: .
v_call: TRBV7-9
j_call: TRBJ1-2
d_call: .
cdr3_aa: CASSLEDNLGYTF
cdr3_nt: TGTGCCAGCAGCTTAGAGGATAACTTGGGCTACACCTTC

clone_size: .
v_call: TRBV12-1
j_call: TRBJ1-4
d_call: .
cdr3_aa: CASSFPRTDRNEKLFF
cdr3_nt: TGTGCCAGCAGCTTCCCTAGGACAGACAGAAATGAAAAACTGTTTTTT

clone_size: few
v_call: TRBV4-1
j_call: TRBJ2-7
d_call: TRBD2
cdr3_aa: CASSQDRGGGFEQYF
cdr3_nt: TGCGCCAGCAGCCAAGATCGGGGGGGTGGTTTCGAGCAGTACTTC

clone_size: .
v_call: TRBV7-2
j_call: TRBJ1-1
d_call: .
cdr3_aa: CASSRRTDTEAFF
cdr3_nt: TGTGCCAGCAGCCGCAGGACAGACACTGAAGCTTTCTTT

clone_size: few
v_call: TRBV6-5
j_call: TRBJ2-4
d_call: .
cdr3_aa: CASSSGGFAAKNIQYF
cdr3_nt: TGTGCCAGCAGTTCGGGCGGTTTTGCGGCCAAAAACATTCAGTACTTC

clone_size: .
v_call: TRBV5-1
j_call: TRBJ2-7
d_call: TRBD2
cdr3_aa: CASSRGLAPTYEQYF
cdr3_nt: TGCGCCAGCAGCCGAGGACTAGCACCGACCTACGAGCAGTACTTC

clone_size: .
v_call: TRBV27
j_call: TRBJ1-5
d_call: .
cdr3_aa: CASSALPYQPQHF
cdr3_nt: TGTGCCAGCAGTGCCCTACCCTATCAGCCCCAGCATTTT

clone_size: .
v_call: TRBV19
j_call: TRBJ2-7
d_call: TRBD2
cdr3_aa: CASSRTSGRYEQYF
cdr3_nt: TGTGCCAGTAGCCGGACTAGCGGGCGCTACGAGCAGTACTTC

clone_size: .
v_call: TRBV28
j_call: TRBJ1-5
d_call: .
cdr3_aa: CASSSLSGQNQPQHF
cdr3_nt: TGTGCCAGCAGTTCCCTATCCGGACAAAATCAGCCCCAGCATTTT

clone_size: few
v_call: TRBV5-4
j_call: TRBJ2-5
d_call: TRBD2
cdr3_aa: CASSMAAGAGETQYF
cdr3_nt: TGTGCCAGCAGCATGGCGGCGGGAGCGGGGGAGACCCAGTACTTC

clone_size: .
v_call: TRBV30
j_call: TRBJ1-3
d_call: TRBD1
cdr3_aa: CAWDRESGNTIYF
cdr3_nt: TGTGCCTGGGACAGGGAATCTGGAAACACCATATATTTT

clone_size: .
v_call: TRBV9
j_call: TRBJ2-7
d_call: .
cdr3_aa: CASSVEPYGEQYF
cdr3_nt: TGTGCCAGCAGCGTAGAACCCTACGGGGAGCAGTACTTC

clone_size: .
v_call: TRBV7-3
j_call: TRBJ1-1
d_call: .
cdr3_aa: CASRSQGDTEAFF
cdr3_nt: TGTGCCAGCAGATCACAGGGCGACACTGAAGCTTTCTTT

clone_size: .
v_call: TRBV21-1
j_call: TRBJ2-7
d_call: .
cdr3_aa: CVSIPAYEQYF
cdr3_nt: TGTGTCAGCATACCCGCCTACGAGCAGTACTTC

clone_size: .
v_call: TRBV19
j_call: TRBJ2-5
d_call: TRBD1
cdr3_aa: CASSPVAGTEETQYF
cdr3_nt: TGTGCCAGTAGTCCGGTTGCCGGGACAGAAGAGACCCAGTACTTC

clone_size: .
v_call: TRBV29-1
j_call: TRBJ2-5
d_call: .
cdr3_aa: CSVSEGSVATQYF
cdr3_nt: TGCAGCGTTTCCGAGGGTAGCGTGGCGACCCAGTACTTC

clone_size: .
v_call: TRBV5-1
j_call: TRBJ2-7
d_call: TRBD2
cdr3_aa: CASSWTSGTRNDEQYF
cdr3_nt: TGCGCCAGCAGCTGGACCTCCGGGACTAGAAATGACGAGCAGTACTTC

clone_size: .
v_call: TRBV7-2
j_call: TRBJ2-1
d_call: .
cdr3_aa: CASSPKAEQFF
cdr3_nt: TGTGCCAGCAGCCCCAAAGCGGAGCAGTTCTTC

clone_size: .
v_call: TRBV19
j_call: TRBJ2-2
d_call: .
cdr3_aa: CASTTPADTGELFF
cdr3_nt: TGTGCCAGTACCACTCCGGCAGATACCGGGGAGCTGTTTTTT

clone_size: .
v_call: TRBV5-1
j_call: TRBJ1-3
d_call: .
cdr3_aa: CASSLSAHSSSGNTIYF
cdr3_nt: TGCGCCAGCAGCTTGTCTGCACATTCGAGCTCTGGAAACACCATATATTTT

clone_size: .
v_call: TRBV7-2
j_call: TRBJ1-1
d_call: .
cdr3_aa: CASSLVGSLGTEAFF
cdr3_nt: TGTGCCAGCAGCTTAGTAGGAAGCCTGGGCACTGAAGCTTTCTTT

clone_size: .
v_call: TRBV7-6
j_call: TRBJ1-5
d_call: .
cdr3_aa: CASSSTGLGQPQHF
cdr3_nt: TGTGCCAGCAGCTCCACAGGGTTAGGGCAGCCCCAGCATTTT

clone_size: .
v_call: TRBV7-9
j_call: TRBJ1-2
d_call: .
cdr3_aa: CASSSEGPGGGYTF
cdr3_nt: TGTGCCAGCAGCTCAGAAGGTCCCGGGGGTGGCTACACCTTC

clone_size: .
v_call: TRBV6-5
j_call: TRBJ2-7
d_call: .
cdr3_aa: CASSPLGREQYF
cdr3_nt: TGTGCCAGCAGTCCTCTGGGGCGCGAGCAGTACTTC

clone_size: few
v_call: TRBV5-4
j_call: TRBJ2-5
d_call: .
cdr3_aa: CASSLALEGQTQYF
cdr3_nt: TGTGCCAGCAGCTTGGCCCTAGAAGGGCAGACCCAGTACTTC

clone_size: .
v_call: TRBV5-1
j_call: TRBJ2-7
d_call: TRBD2
cdr3_aa: CASSFGTSDSYEQYF
cdr3_nt: TGCGCCAGCAGCTTCGGGACTAGCGACTCCTACGAGCAGTACTTC

clone_size: .
v_call: TRBV18
j_call: TRBJ1-1
d_call: .
cdr3_aa: CASSPSTTPGTEAFF
cdr3_nt: TGTGCCAGCTCACCTTCAACTACCCCTGGGACTGAAGCTTTCTTT

clone_size: .
v_call: TRBV6-5
j_call: TRBJ2-1
d_call: TRBD1
cdr3_aa: CASTRTGTSYNEQFF
cdr3_nt: TGTGCCAGCACCCGGACAGGGACGTCCTACAATGAGCAGTTCTTC

clone_size: once
v_call: TRBV27
j_call: TRBJ1-1
d_call: .
cdr3_aa: CASSLQANTEAFF
cdr3_nt: TGTGCCAGCAGTCTTCAGGCGAACACTGAAGCTTTCTTT

clone_size: .
v_call: TRBV7-2
j_call: TRBJ2-7
d_call: .
cdr3_aa: CASSFGTAGAYEQYF
cdr3_nt: TGTGCCAGCAGCTTTGGGACAGCGGGGGCCTACGAGCAGTACTTC

clone_size: .
v_call: TRBV15
j_call: TRBJ2-5
d_call: .
cdr3_aa: CATSRVGPGQETQYF
cdr3_nt: TGTGCCACCAGCAGAGTCGGGCCAGGGCAAGAGACCCAGTACTTC

clone_size: .
v_call: TRBV20-1
j_call: TRBJ1-1
d_call: .
cdr3_aa: CSARGDTEAFF
cdr3_nt: TGCAGTGCCCGGGGGGACACTGAAGCTTTCTTT

clone_size: .
v_call: TRBV6-6
j_call: TRBJ2-5
d_call: TRBD1
cdr3_aa: CASSSPDRVMETQYF
cdr3_nt: TGTGCCAGCAGTTCCCCGGACAGGGTCATGGAGACCCAGTACTTC

clone_size: .
v_call: TRBV5-1
j_call: TRBJ2-1
d_call: .
cdr3_aa: CASSFSTSSYNEQFF
cdr3_nt: TGCGCCAGCAGCTTTAGCACAAGCTCCTACAATGAGCAGTTCTTC

clone_size: .
v_call: TRBV18
j_call: TRBJ2-7
d_call: TRBD1
cdr3_aa: CASSPGQGGPYEQYF
cdr3_nt: TGTGCCAGCTCACCAGGACAGGGAGGTCCCTACGAGCAGTACTTC